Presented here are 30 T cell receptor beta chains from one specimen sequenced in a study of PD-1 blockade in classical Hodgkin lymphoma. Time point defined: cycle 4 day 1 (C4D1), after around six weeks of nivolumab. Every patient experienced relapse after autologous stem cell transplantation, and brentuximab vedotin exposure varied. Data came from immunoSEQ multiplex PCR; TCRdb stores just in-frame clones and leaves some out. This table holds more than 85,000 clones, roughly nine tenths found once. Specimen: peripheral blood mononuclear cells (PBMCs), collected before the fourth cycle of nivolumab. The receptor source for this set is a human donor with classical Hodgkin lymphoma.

This CDR3 is CASSEGQPSTDTQYF. As DNA, the CDR3 is TGTGCCAGCAGTGAAGGTCAGCCAAGCACAGATACGCAGTATTTT. The V and J genes are TRBV2 and TRBJ2-3; D not resolved. Looked up from germline, CDR1 is SNHLY and CDR2 is FYNNEI. V was trimmed by 1 base and J by 0 bases, leaving 8 bases between them. The CDR3 is 15 amino acids.

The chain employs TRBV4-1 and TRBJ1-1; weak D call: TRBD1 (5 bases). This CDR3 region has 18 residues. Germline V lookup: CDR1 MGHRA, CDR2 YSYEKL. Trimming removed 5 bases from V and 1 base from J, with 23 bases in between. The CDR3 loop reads CASSIRQLQERPNTEAFF. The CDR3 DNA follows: TGCGCCAGCAGCATCAGACAGCTTCAGGAACGACCGAACACTGAAGCTTTCTTT.

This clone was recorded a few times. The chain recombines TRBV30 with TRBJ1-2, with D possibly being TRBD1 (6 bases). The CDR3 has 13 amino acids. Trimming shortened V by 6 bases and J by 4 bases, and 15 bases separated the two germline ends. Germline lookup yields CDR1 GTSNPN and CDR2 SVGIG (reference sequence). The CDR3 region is CACEINRVYGYTF. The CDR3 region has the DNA TGTGCCTGCGAAATCAACAGGGTCTATGGCTACACCTTC.

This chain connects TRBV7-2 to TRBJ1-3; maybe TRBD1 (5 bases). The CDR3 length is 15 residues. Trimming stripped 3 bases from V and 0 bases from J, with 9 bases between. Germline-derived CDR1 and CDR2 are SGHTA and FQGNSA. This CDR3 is CASSFWGSSGNTIYF. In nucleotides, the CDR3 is TGTGCCAGCAGCTTTTGGGGGAGCTCTGGAAACACCATATATTTT.

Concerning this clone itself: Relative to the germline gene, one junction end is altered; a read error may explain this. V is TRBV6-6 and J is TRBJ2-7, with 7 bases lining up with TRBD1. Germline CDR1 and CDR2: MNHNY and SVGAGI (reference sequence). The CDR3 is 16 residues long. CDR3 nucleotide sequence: TGTGCCAGCAGTCACTCGGGACAGTCAGGTTCCTACGAGCAGTACTTC. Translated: CASSHSGQSGSYEQYF.

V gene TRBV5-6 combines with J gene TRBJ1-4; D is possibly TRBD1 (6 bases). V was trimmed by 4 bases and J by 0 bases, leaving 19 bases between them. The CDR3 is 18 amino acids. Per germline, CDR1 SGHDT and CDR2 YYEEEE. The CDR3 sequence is CASSLRQGTPATNEKLFF. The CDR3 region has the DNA TGTGCCAGCAGCCTACGGCAGGGGACGCCTGCAACTAATGAAAAACTGTTTTTT.

In DNA, the CDR3 is TGCGCCAGCAGTGAGGGACTACGGGCTAGCGGGAGGAGCACCGGGGAGCTGTTTTTT. Translating it yields CASSEGLRASGRSTGELFF. The V and J genes are TRBV10-1 and TRBJ2-2; 11 positions match TRBD2. This CDR3 comprises 19 residues. CDR1 and CDR2 from the germline V gene are WNHNN and SYGVQD (reference sequence). J gave up 4 bases and V 2 bases, and 12 bases lay outside the gene matches.

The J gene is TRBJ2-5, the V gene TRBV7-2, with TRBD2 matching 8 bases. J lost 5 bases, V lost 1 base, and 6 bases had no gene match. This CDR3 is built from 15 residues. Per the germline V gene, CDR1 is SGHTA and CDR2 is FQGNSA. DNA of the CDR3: TGTGCCAGCAGCTTAGGAGCGGGAGTTTTGGAGACCCAGTACTTC. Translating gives CASSLGAGVLETQYF.

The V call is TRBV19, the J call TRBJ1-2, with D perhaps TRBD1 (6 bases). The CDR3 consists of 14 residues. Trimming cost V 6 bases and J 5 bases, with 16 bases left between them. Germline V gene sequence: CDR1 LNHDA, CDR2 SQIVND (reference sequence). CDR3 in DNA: TGTGCCAGTAGCCCGTCTACAGGGAGTTATGGCTACACCTTC. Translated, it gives CASSPSTGSYGYTF.

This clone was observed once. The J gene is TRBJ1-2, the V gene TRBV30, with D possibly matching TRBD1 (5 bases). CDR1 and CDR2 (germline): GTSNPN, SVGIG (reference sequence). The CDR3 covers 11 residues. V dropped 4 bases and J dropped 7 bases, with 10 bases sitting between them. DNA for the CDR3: TGTGCCTGGATGGAGGGGTTTGGCTACACCTTC. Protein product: CAWMEGFGYTF.

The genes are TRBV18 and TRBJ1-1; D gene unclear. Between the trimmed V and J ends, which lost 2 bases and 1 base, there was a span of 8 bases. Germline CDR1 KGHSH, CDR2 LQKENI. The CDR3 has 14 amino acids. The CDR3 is CASSPDKRNTEAFF. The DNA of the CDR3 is TGTGCCAGCTCACCAGACAAACGGAACACTGAAGCTTTCTTT.

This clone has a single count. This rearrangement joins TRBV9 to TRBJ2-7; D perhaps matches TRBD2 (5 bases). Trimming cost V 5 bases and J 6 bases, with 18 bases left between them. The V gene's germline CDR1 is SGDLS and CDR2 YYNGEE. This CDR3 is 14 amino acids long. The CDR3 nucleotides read TGTGCCAGCAGTCACGAAGAGGGTGTCCGCGAGCAGTACTTC. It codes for CASSHEEGVREQYF.

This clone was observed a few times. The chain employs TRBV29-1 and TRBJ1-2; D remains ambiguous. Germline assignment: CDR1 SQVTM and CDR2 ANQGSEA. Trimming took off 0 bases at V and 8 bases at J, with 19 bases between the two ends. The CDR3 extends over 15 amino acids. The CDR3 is CSVEDREAGVRGYTF. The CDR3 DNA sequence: TGCAGCGTTGAAGATCGGGAGGCAGGCGTCAGAGGCTACACCTTC.

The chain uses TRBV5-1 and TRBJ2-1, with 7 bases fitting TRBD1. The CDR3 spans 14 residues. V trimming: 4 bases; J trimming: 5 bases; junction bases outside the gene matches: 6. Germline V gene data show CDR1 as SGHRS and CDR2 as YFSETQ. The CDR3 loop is CASSPGTADNEQFF. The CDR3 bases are TGCGCCAGCAGCCCGGGGACAGCGGACAATGAGCAGTTCTTC.

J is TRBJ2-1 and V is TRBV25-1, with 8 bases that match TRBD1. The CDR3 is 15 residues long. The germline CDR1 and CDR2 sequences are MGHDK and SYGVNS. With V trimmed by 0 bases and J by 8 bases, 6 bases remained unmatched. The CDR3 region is CASSEYRPGGYEQFF. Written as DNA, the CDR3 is TGTGCCAGCAGTGAATATCGCCCAGGGGGCTATGAGCAGTTCTTC. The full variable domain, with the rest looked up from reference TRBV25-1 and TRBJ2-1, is EADIYQTPRYLVIGTGKKITLECSQTMGHDKMYWYQQDPGMELHLIHYSYGVNSTEKGDLSSESTVSRIRTEHFPLTLESARPSHTSQYLCASSEYRPGGYEQFFGPGTRLTVL.

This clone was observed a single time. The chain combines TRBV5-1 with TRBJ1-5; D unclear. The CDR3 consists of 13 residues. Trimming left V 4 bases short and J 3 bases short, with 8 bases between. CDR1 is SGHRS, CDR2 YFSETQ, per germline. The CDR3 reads CASSPGPNQPQHF. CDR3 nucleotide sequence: TGCGCCAGCAGCCCCGGACCCAATCAGCCCCAGCATTTT.

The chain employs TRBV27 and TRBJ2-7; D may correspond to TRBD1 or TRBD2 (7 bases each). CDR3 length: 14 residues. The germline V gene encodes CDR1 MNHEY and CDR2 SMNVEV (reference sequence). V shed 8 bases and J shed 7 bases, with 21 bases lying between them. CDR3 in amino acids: CASGFQGGRGEQYF. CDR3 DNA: TGTGCCAGCGGATTTCAGGGGGGGCGAGGGGAGCAGTACTTC.

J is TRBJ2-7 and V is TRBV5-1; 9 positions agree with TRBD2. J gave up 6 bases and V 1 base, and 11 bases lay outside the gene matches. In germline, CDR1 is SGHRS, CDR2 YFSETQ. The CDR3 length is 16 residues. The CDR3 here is CASSLSGISGSSEQYF. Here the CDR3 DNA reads TGCGCCAGCAGCTTGTCTGGGATTAGCGGGAGTTCCGAGCAGTACTTC.

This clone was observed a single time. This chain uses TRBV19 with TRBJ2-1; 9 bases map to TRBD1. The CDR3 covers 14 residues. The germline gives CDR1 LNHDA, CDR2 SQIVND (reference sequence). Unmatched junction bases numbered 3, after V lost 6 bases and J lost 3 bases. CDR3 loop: CASRTGGDYNEQFF. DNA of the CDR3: TGTGCCAGTAGAACAGGGGGCGACTACAATGAGCAGTTCTTC.

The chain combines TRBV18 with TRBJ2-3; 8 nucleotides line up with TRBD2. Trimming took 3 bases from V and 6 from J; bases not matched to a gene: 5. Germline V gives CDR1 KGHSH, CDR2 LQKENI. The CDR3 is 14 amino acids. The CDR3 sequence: CASSPRAGVDTQYF. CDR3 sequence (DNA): TGTGCCAGCTCACCCCGAGCGGGAGTGGATACGCAGTATTTT.

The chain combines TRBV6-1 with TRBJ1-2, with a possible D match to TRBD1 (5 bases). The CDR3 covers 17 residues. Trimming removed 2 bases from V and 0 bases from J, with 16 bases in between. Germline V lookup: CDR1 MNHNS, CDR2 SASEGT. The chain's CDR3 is CASSEKVRDVANYGYTF. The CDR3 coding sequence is TGTGCCAGCAGTGAAAAAGTGCGGGACGTCGCTAACTATGGCTACACCTTC.

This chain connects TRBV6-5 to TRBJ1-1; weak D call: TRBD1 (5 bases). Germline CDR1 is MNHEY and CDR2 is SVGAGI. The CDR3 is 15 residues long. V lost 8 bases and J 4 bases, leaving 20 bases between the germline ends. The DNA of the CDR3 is TGTGCCAGCCACCATCCCAGGATGGGGGGCACTGAAGCTTTCTTT. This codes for CASHHPRMGGTEAFF.

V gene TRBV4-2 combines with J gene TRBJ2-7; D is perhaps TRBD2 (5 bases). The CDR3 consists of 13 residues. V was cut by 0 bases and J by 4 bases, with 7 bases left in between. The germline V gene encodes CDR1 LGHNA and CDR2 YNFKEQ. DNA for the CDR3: TGTGCCAGCAGCCAAGAGGGAGCGTACGAGCAGTACTTC. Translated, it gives CASSQEGAYEQYF.

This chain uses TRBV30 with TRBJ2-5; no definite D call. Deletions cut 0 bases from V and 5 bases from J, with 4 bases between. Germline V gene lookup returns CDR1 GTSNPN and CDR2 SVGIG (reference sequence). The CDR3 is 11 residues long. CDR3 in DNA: TGTGCCTGGAGTGTATGGGAGACCCAGTACTTC. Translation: CAWSVWETQYF.

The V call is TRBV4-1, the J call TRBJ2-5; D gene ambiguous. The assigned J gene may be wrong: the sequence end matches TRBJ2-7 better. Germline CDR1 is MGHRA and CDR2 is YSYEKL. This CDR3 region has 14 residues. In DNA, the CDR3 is TGCGCCAGCAGCCATGCGAAAGGTTCCTACGAGCAGTACTTC. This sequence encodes CASSHAKGSYEQYF.

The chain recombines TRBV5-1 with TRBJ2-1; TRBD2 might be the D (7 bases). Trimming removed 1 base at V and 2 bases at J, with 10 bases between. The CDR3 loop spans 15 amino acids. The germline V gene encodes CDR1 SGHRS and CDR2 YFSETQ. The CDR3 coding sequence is TGCGCCAGCAGCTTGAGCGGGGACACCTACAATGAGCAGTTCTTC. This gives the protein CASSLSGDTYNEQFF.

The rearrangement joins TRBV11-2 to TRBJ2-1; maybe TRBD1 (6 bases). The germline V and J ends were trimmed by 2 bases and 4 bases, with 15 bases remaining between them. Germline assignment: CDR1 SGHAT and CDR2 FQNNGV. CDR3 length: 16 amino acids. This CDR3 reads CASSLFGDTLYNEQFF. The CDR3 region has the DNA TGTGCCAGCAGCTTATTTGGGGACACCTTGTACAATGAGCAGTTCTTC. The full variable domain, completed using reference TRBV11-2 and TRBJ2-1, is EAGVAQSPRYKIIEKRQSVAFWCNPISGHATLYWYQQILGQGPKLLIQFQNNGVVDDSQLPKDRFSAERLKGVDSTLKIQPAKLEDSAVYLCASSLFGDTLYNEQFFGPGTRLTVL.

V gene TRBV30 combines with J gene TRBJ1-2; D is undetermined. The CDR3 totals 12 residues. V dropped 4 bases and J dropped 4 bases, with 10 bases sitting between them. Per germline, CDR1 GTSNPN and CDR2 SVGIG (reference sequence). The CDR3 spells CAWITFGYGYTF. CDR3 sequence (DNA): TGTGCCTGGATCACTTTCGGCTATGGCTACACCTTC.

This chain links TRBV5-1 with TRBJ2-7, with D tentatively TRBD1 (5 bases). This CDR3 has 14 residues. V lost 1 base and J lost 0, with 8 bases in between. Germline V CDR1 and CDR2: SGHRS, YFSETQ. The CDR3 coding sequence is TGCGCCAGCAGCTTGCCGGACACCTCCTACGAGCAGTACTTC. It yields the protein CASSLPDTSYEQYF.

For the CDR3, the DNA is TGTGCCAGCAGTTACCCCGGGACAGATAACACCGGGGAGCTGTTTTTT. Translation: CASSYPGTDNTGELFF. The V gene is TRBV6-5, the J gene TRBJ2-2; 7 nucleotides align to TRBD1. The germline V gene encodes CDR1 MNHEY and CDR2 SVGAGI. Unmatched junction bases numbered 5, after V lost 2 bases and J lost 2 bases. The CDR3 runs to 16 residues.